This TCR beta chain was identified during a study of early T cells in non-severe SARS-CoV-2 infection. This clonotype has more than one count but fewer than ten. The V and J ends lost 5 bases and 3 bases, in that order; junction bases with no gene match: 8. This CDR3 region has 15 residues. Germline-derived CDR1 and CDR2 are SNHLY and FYNNEI. Individual cDNA molecules were tagged with unique molecular identifiers, the study reported. TCRdb recomputed calls from the 5' RACE reads with MiXCR, one row per CDR3 protein. The sample shows roughly 20,000 distinct CDR3 sequences, about 4% of them seen only once.

Sequenced material: whole blood. The gene calls are TRBV2 and TRBJ2-3; TRBD1 matches 7 bases. The TCR originated in an adult who was a healthcare worker with PCR-confirmed SARS-CoV-2 infection or an uninfected control (not recorded which). Here the CDR3 DNA reads TGTGCCAGCAGTCGTGACAGGGCGGCAACAGATACGCAGTATTTT. This gives the protein CASSRDRAATDTQYF.